The 14 T cell receptor beta chains listed next were all sequenced from one sample in a study of blood T cell repertoires in COVID-19. The assay was immunoSEQ multiplex PCR, and TCRdb's table has in-frame clones only and misses some. The data show around 230,000 clones, with about 85% seen just once and about 8% held by the top ten. The sequencing input was peripheral blood. These receptors were collected from a woman of 80 years or more with acute or convalescent COVID-19.

J is TRBJ2-7 and V is TRBV5-4; 16 nucleotides align to TRBD2. The junction had 6 bases not matched to a gene; V was cut back by 5 bases and J by 13 bases. CDR3 size: 13 residues. Per the germline V gene, CDR1 is SGHNT and CDR2 is YYREEE (reference sequence). The CDR3 coding sequence is TGTGCCAGCAGACCGGGACTAGCGGGGGGGTTTTACTTC. Translating gives CASRPGLAGGFYF.

V usage is TRBV25-1 and J usage is TRBJ2-5; D is ambiguous. The V gene's germline CDR1 is MGHDK and CDR2 SYGVNS. Between the trimmed V and J ends, which lost 9 bases and 0 bases, there was a span of 11 bases. The CDR3 is made up of 13 amino acids. The CDR3 sequence is CASSPGYQETQYF. The CDR3 coding sequence is TGTGCCAGTTCCCCCGGGTACCAAGAGACCCAGTACTTC.

The chain's CDR3 is CASSLNRVETEAFF. The CDR3 coding sequence is TGTGCCAGCAGCCTCAACAGGGTTGAGACTGAAGCTTTCTTT. The chain couples TRBV3-1 (or the pseudogene TRBV3-2) to TRBJ1-1; possibly TRBD1 for D (6 bases). The V end lost 4 bases, the J end lost 5 bases, and 14 bases lay between the germline ends. CDR1 is LGHDT and CDR2 is YNNKEL in the germline V gene (reference sequence). This CDR3 is 14 amino acids long.

The V gene is TRBV9, the J gene TRBJ2-1; 9 bases line up with TRBD2. Trimming took 4 bases from V and 8 from J; bases not matched to a gene: 16. The CDR3 totals 17 residues. Looked up from germline, CDR1 is SGDLS and CDR2 is YYNGEE. The CDR3 DNA follows: TGTGCCAGCAGCCCCCGAGGGGGCGGGGGGGCCGGAGATGAGCAGTTCTTC. Amino acids: CASSPRGGGGAGDEQFF.

This chain links TRBV12-3 or TRBV12-4 with TRBJ1-6, with a tentative D call TRBD1 (6 bases). Deletions cut 3 bases from V and 10 bases from J, with 10 bases between. The CDR3 totals 13 residues. This chain's CDR3 is CASSFGGWSPLHF. The DNA of the CDR3 is TGTGCCAGCAGTTTTGGGGGCTGGTCACCCCTCCACTTT.

This clone appeared once. The CDR3 protein is CASSPVLEGTDTQYF. DNA of the CDR3: TGTGCCAGCTCACCAGTACTAGAAGGCACAGATACGCAGTATTTT. The rearrangement links TRBV18 to TRBJ2-3; D might be TRBD2 (5 bases). The CDR3 totals 15 residues. Germline loops: CDR1 KGHSH, CDR2 LQKENI. Trimming removed 2 bases from V and 1 base from J, with 10 bases in between.

This chain uses TRBV19 with TRBJ2-2; D is possibly TRBD2 (5 bases). CDR3 length: 14 amino acids. Deletions cut 1 base from V and 6 bases from J, with 9 bases between. CDR1 and CDR2 (germline): LNHDA, SQIVND (reference sequence). The CDR3 loop reads CASSIVEAPGELFF. The CDR3 DNA sequence: TGTGCCAGTAGTATAGTGGAGGCCCCCGGGGAGCTGTTTTTT.

V and J are TRBV19 and TRBJ2-6; 10 bases are a match to TRBD1. CDR3 length: 16 amino acids. From germline, CDR1 is LNHDA and CDR2 SQIVND (reference sequence). Trimming took 5 bases from V and 3 from J; bases not matched to a gene: 4. The CDR3: CASSDRGRGGANVLTF. CDR3 nucleotide sequence: TGTGCCAGTAGTGACAGGGGGCGCGGTGGGGCCAACGTCCTGACTTTC.

The chain recombines TRBV5-1 with TRBJ2-7; 7 bases match TRBD2. Germline V gene data show CDR1 as SGHRS and CDR2 as YFSETQ. V shed 3 bases and J 4 bases; nucleotides not matched to a gene: 10. The CDR3 extends over 15 amino acids. As DNA, the CDR3 is TGCGCCAGCAGCTGGGCCGGGGGGAGAGGGTACGAGCAGTACTTC. It encodes CASSWAGGRGYEQYF.

The rearrangement links TRBV3-1 (or the pseudogene TRBV3-2) to TRBJ1-6, with D maybe TRBD1 (5 bases). The germline CDR1 and CDR2 sequences are LGHDT and YNNKEL (reference sequence). The CDR3 contains 14 residues. The V end was cut by 2 bases, the J end by 9 bases, with 11 bases between. CDR3 nucleotides: TGTGCCAGCAGCCAATCCCACGGGGGTTCACCCCTCCACTTT. Protein sequence: CASSQSHGGSPLHF.

This rearrangement joins TRBV5-1 to TRBJ1-4, with 9 bases identical to TRBD1. The CDR3 has 14 residues. Germline values: CDR1 SGHRS, CDR2 YFSETQ. After removal of 4 bases from V and 7 bases from J, the junction contained 5 bases not matched to a gene. CDR3 DNA sequence: TGCGCCAGCAGCGAGGACAGGGGAGGTGAAAAACTGTTTTTT. Protein product: CASSEDRGGEKLFF.

The chain combines TRBV11-1 with TRBJ1-1, with 8 bases matching TRBD1. The CDR3 sequence is 14 residues long. J gave up 2 bases and V 5 bases, and 4 bases lay outside the gene matches. Germline V lookup: CDR1 SGHAT, CDR2 FQDESV (reference sequence). CDR3 residues: CASSRDRRNTEAFF. DNA for the CDR3: TGTGCCAGCAGCCGGGACAGGAGAAACACTGAAGCTTTCTTT.

This chain links TRBV11-2 with TRBJ2-2; D not certain. Trimming left V 2 bases short and J 3 bases short, with 10 bases between. Germline CDR1 is SGHAT and CDR2 is FQNNGV. The CDR3 runs 15 residues. CDR3 sequence reads: CASSLSVSYTGELFF. In DNA, the CDR3 is TGTGCCAGCAGCTTAAGCGTTTCCTACACCGGGGAGCTGTTTTTT.

J is TRBJ1-1 and V is TRBV28; a possible D gene is TRBD1 (6 bases). The ends were cut back, 6 bases at V and 5 bases at J, with 16 bases in the middle. CDR3 size: 14 residues. In germline, CDR1 is MDHEN, CDR2 SYDVKM. The CDR3 here is CASSLGGAQTEAFF. CDR3 nucleotide sequence: TGTGCCAGCAGCCTTGGGGGGGCGCAGACTGAAGCTTTCTTT.